This T cell receptor (beta chain) is drawn from a study of blood T cell repertoires in COVID-19. Study at large: Sites in the United States, Italy and Spain provided acute and convalescent COVID-19 samples.

Produced via immunoSEQ multiplex PCR; TCRdb's table is partial and in-frame only. The sample includes a few hundred thousand clones, more than 80% seen only once; the top ten take 10%. Germline CDR1 and CDR2: LNHDA and SQIVND (reference sequence). The length of the CDR3 is 15 residues. V was clipped by 0 bases and J by 4 bases; unmatched bases: 1. The gene calls are TRBV19 and TRBJ2-1, with 9 bases fitting TRBD2. Material: peripheral blood. The clonotype comes from an elderly woman with acute or convalescent COVID-19. The CDR3 loop reads CASSIEAGGYNEQFF. CDR3 nucleotide sequence: TGTGCCAGTAGTATAGAGGCGGGAGGGTACAATGAGCAGTTCTTC.